This T cell receptor beta chain appears in the sequencing data of a study of beta chain features in type 1 diabetes. Study-wide context: Age, gender and cell yields were alike across patients and healthy donors. Study-wide results and limits: In all four CD4+ subsets, TCRB CDR3 length was significantly, moderately reduced in type 1 diabetes. No resolution was reached here on whether HLA type influences TCRB rearrangement.

Trimming took off 5 bases at V and 4 bases at J, with 13 bases between the two ends. CDR3 length equals 14 residues. Per the germline V gene, CDR1 is SNHLY and CDR2 is FYNNEI. Of the isolated RNA, all was reverse transcribed, and so the sequenced material was expressed TCRB transcripts. Average reads for naive, central memory and regulatory T cell samples were about 3.57 million. The data were produced by immunoSEQ multiplex PCR, yet TCRdb's version contains in-frame clones alone and is incomplete. This sample has about 130,000 clones, with roughly 10% found just once. In the case of this clone: Its antigen is currently unknown.

Sequencing was carried out using central memory CD4+ T cells from blood. This rearrangement joins TRBV2 to TRBJ2-3; D gene ambiguous. The sequence was obtained from a man younger than 40 with type 1 diabetes. CDR3 nucleotides: TGTGCCAGCAGTAGTGGTATATCGGCAGATACGCAGTATTTT. It specifies CASSSGISADTQYF. Full variable domain (missing parts from reference TRBV2 and TRBJ2-3): EPEVTQTPSHQVTQMGQEVILRCVPISNHLYFYWYRQILGQKVEFLVSFYNNEISEKSEIFDDQFSVERPDGSNFTLKIRSTKLEDSAMYFCASSSGISADTQYFGPGTRLTVL.